These T cell receptor beta chains were read from a single sample in a study of CXCR3-negative and CXCR3-positive naive CD8 T cells. TCRdb reprocessed the 5' RACE reads and stores each CDR3 protein as one record, lacking DNA. This sample's table reports about 26,000 distinct CDR3 sequences. Sequencing used naive CXCR3- CD8+ T cells from blood. These receptors came from a human donor in good health. Some clones in this sample may be carry-over from other donors' samples. CDR3s include the opening cysteine and the closing phenylalanine or tryptophan. The size field is filled for only some rows; it gives once, few, many or a size class.

j_gene,v_gene,len,abundance,CDR3aa
TRBJ2-1,TRBV15,14,-,CATGVGLSSNEQFF
TRBJ2-7,TRBV11-2,14,-,CASSLGRGAYEQYF
TRBJ2-5,TRBV7-8,14,-,CASSKALLGETQYF
TRBJ2-7,TRBV30,14,-,CAWSPGTGVNEQYF
TRBJ2-7,TRBV7-8,15,-,CASSYPPGTSGEQYF
TRBJ2-7,TRBV12-3/TRBV12-4,12,-,CASSPRPYEQYF
TRBJ1-1,TRBV6-4,13,-,CASSAGDNTEAFF
TRBJ2-7,TRBV10-1,13,-,CASSEPTSYEQYF
TRBJ2-1,TRBV27,15,-,CASSLEAGGYDEQFF
TRBJ2-7,TRBV7-2,15,-,CASSLGGDGTYEQYF
TRBJ1-2,TRBV7-9,13,-,CASSPGQGKGYTF
TRBJ2-7,TRBV4-3,15,-,CASSQGRDGSYEQYF
TRBJ2-4,TRBV5-1,12,medium-sized,CASSLAGTGWYF
TRBJ2-7,TRBV29-1,13,-,CSVGVPSSYEQYF
TRBJ2-3,TRBV7-9,15,medium-sized,CASSPREMSTDTQYF
TRBJ1-3,TRBV29-1,14,medium-sized,CSVVSRKAVNTIYF
TRBJ2-3,TRBV6-2/TRBV6-3,14,-,CASSPPGSTDTQYF